The 19 T cell receptor beta chains in this list originate from one sample, sequenced in a study of control samples from healthy donors and cancer patients (dated by TCRdb to the early 2020s). The protocol used for the library was the immunoSEQ multiplex PCR assay. Drawn from immuneACCESS, this table holds only the in-frame rearrangements with V and J called that TCRdb kept. Clones are partly lost; checked studies trace under half to an unresolved V gene and leave the rest unexplained. Within this sample are 150,000 or so clones, with approximately 94% of them counted one time only. The ten largest make up roughly 8.4% of the sample. Sequenced material: blood. These receptors were obtained from a woman aged 40 to 50 in good health.

The chain couples TRBV29-1 to TRBJ2-6; 7 nucleotides match TRBD2. The J segment lost 2 bases and the V segment lost 6 bases, leaving 4 bases of the junction unmatched. This CDR3 comprises 14 residues. Germline values: CDR1 SQVTM, CDR2 ANQGSEA. The CDR3 reads CSVRSGTGANVLTF. DNA of the CDR3: TGCAGCGTCCGAAGCGGGACTGGGGCCAACGTCCTGACTTTC.

The chain recombines TRBV6-4 with TRBJ1-1; 8 bases match TRBD1. This CDR3 has 14 amino acids. J gave up 5 bases and V 0 bases, and 2 bases lay outside the gene matches. The germline V gene has CDR1 MRHNA and CDR2 SNTAGT. The chain's CDR3 is CASSDSNRGTEAFF. CDR3 DNA: TGTGCCAGCAGTGACTCGAACAGGGGGACTGAAGCTTTCTTT.

This rearrangement joins TRBV6-5 to TRBJ2-7; D unclear. The CDR3 length is 13 residues. Germline values: CDR1 MNHEY, CDR2 SVGAGI. V was trimmed by 6 bases and J by 0 bases, leaving 9 bases between them. The CDR3 nucleotides read TGTGCCAGCAGGACACCGAGCTCCTACGAGCAGTACTTC. Protein sequence: CASRTPSSYEQYF.

The chain carries TRBV6-5 and TRBJ1-1; 8 bases fit TRBD1. Trimming took 7 bases from V and 1 from J; bases not matched to a gene: 8. Germline V lookup: CDR1 MNHEY, CDR2 SVGAGI. This CDR3 region has 15 residues. The CDR3 bases are TGTGCCAGCACCCAGGGGGCTCGGTGGAACACTGAAGCTTTCTTT. Protein product: CASTQGARWNTEAFF.

The table lists this clone with a count of one. The rearrangement links TRBV9 to TRBJ2-1; no reliable D call. Trimming removed 4 bases from V and 4 bases from J, with 9 bases in between. Germline CDR1 is SGDLS and CDR2 is YYNGEE. CDR3 length: 13 residues. CDR3 bases: TGTGCCAGCAGCCCCGCCAGTTACAATGAGCAGTTCTTC. Residues: CASSPASYNEQFF.

The chain uses TRBV4-3 and TRBJ1-1; no reliable D call. The ends were cut back, 1 base at V and 6 bases at J, with 6 bases in the middle. Looked up from germline, CDR1 is LGHNA and CDR2 is YSLEER. The CDR3 sequence is 12 residues long. CDR3 sequence: CASSQGQSEAFF. The CDR3 DNA sequence: TGCGCCAGCAGCCAAGGCCAGTCTGAAGCTTTCTTT.

The chain recombines TRBV6-5 with TRBJ1-6; D is unclear. CDR3 length: 12 residues. Per the germline V gene, CDR1 is MNHEY and CDR2 is SVGAGI. Trimming stripped 5 bases from V and 7 bases from J, with 6 bases between. This CDR3 is CASSQSNSPLHF. Here the CDR3 DNA reads TGTGCCAGCAGTCAGTCAAATTCACCCCTCCACTTT.

This chain connects TRBV7-9 to TRBJ1-2, with D uncertain. The V gene lost 6 bases and the J gene lost 6 bases, with 14 bases spanning the gap. CDR1 is SEHNR, CDR2 FQNEAQ, per germline (reference sequence). There are 13 residues in the CDR3. Written as DNA, the CDR3 is TGTGCCAGCAGGACTTCAGGTTCGGATGGCTACACCTTC. Translation: CASRTSGSDGYTF.

The gene calls are TRBV30 and TRBJ1-1, with 7 bases identical to TRBD1. CDR3 length: 13 residues. From germline, CDR1 is GTSNPN and CDR2 SVGIG (reference sequence). V shed 1 base and J 4 bases; nucleotides not matched to a gene: 3. CDR3 nucleotides: TGTGCCTGGAGTGGACAGGGAGGCACTGAAGCTTTCTTT. Translated: CAWSGQGGTEAFF.

J is TRBJ1-3 and V is TRBV19; TRBD1 matches at 7 bases. Per germline, CDR1 LNHDA and CDR2 SQIVND (reference sequence). CDR3 length: 15 residues. The V segment lost 10 bases and the J segment 3 bases; nucleotides outside the gene matches: 12. Here the CDR3 reads CATRTGTEVGNTIYF. The CDR3 DNA follows: TGTGCCACCCGCACCGGGACAGAAGTTGGAAACACCATATATTTT.

This sequence joins TRBV6-5 and TRBJ2-4, with 7 bases that match TRBD1. V lost 4 bases and J lost 3; bases outside the gene matches: 3. The CDR3 consists of 14 residues. Germline values: CDR1 MNHEY, CDR2 SVGAGI. As DNA, the CDR3 is TGTGCCAGCAGTTCCGGGACAGACAAAAACATTCAGTACTTC. Its translation is CASSSGTDKNIQYF.

DNA for the CDR3: TGCGCCAGCAGCTTGGCGGTTGTTACCTACGAGCAGTACTTC. It is translated as CASSLAVVTYEQYF. V gene TRBV5-1 combines with J gene TRBJ2-7; no clear D. Per the germline V gene, CDR1 is SGHRS and CDR2 is YFSETQ. The germline V and J ends were trimmed by 0 bases and 2 bases, with 9 bases remaining between them. The CDR3 totals 14 residues.

CDR3: CASSGDSYTEAFF. The CDR3 DNA sequence: TGTGCCAGCAGCGGGGACAGCTACACTGAAGCTTTCTTT. The chain carries TRBV9 and TRBJ1-1; TRBD1 matches at 7 bases. Germline lookup yields CDR1 SGDLS and CDR2 YYNGEE. The V segment lost 3 bases and the J segment 3 bases; nucleotides outside the gene matches: 2. The CDR3 covers 13 residues.

The chain is built from TRBV7-2 and TRBJ1-5; D is unclear. The ends were cut back, 5 bases at V and 0 bases at J, with 11 bases in the middle. CDR1 SGHTA and CDR2 FQGNSA come from the germline V gene. The CDR3 length is 15 residues. The chain's CDR3 is CASSPQGSSNQPQHF. The CDR3 nucleotides are TGTGCCAGCAGCCCACAAGGTAGTAGCAATCAGCCCCAGCATTTT.

The chain has TRBV7-9 and TRBJ1-1; 8 positions agree with TRBD1. CDR3 length equals 14 residues. V dropped 5 bases and J dropped 4; count of bases not matched to a gene: 6. The germline gives CDR1 SEHNR, CDR2 FQNEAQ (reference sequence). The CDR3 here is CASSPTGASTEAFF. The CDR3 region has the DNA TGTGCCAGCAGCCCGACAGGGGCTAGCACTGAAGCTTTCTTT.

The V call is TRBV9, the J call TRBJ1-1; 9 bases agree with TRBD1. The ends lost 4 bases at V and 1 base at J; junction bases unmatched: 11. CDR3 length: 17 amino acids. CDR1 and CDR2 from the germline V gene are SGDLS and YYNGEE. This chain's CDR3 is CASSPEDRGTRNTEAFF. DNA for the CDR3: TGTGCCAGCAGCCCAGAGGACAGGGGTACTAGGAACACTGAAGCTTTCTTT.

The chain combines TRBV9 with TRBJ1-2; no reliable D call. V lost 3 bases, J lost 7 bases, and 10 bases lay in between. Germline V gene lookup returns CDR1 SGDLS and CDR2 YYNGEE. The CDR3 covers 12 residues. CDR3 loop: CASSGGKGGYTF. CDR3 DNA: TGTGCCAGCAGCGGTGGTAAAGGTGGCTACACCTTC.

The chain carries TRBV29-1 and TRBJ1-1, with 8 bases identical to TRBD1. Germline CDR1 SQVTM, CDR2 ANQGSEA. This CDR3 comprises 13 residues. V lost 7 bases and J lost 5; bases outside the gene matches: 9. The CDR3 here is CSGKDRVLTEAFF. CDR3 nucleotides: TGCAGCGGTAAGGACAGGGTTTTAACTGAAGCTTTCTTT.

This chain joins TRBV2 and TRBJ2-4; possibly TRBD2 for D (5 bases). CDR3 length equals 13 residues. Germline CDR1 SNHLY, CDR2 FYNNEI. The V end lost 9 bases, the J end lost 0 bases, and 9 bases lay between the germline ends. The CDR3 region has the DNA TGTGCCAGGGAGGATCTAGCCAAAAACATTCAGTACTTC. Protein: CAREDLAKNIQYF.